This is a list of T cell receptor beta chains from one sample in a study of early T cells in non-severe SARS-CoV-2 infection. TCRdb analysed the 5' RACE reads with MiXCR anew, one entry per CDR3 protein. In the table there are about 59,000 distinct CDR3 sequences, approximately 13% of which are singletons. The sample was whole blood, taken at baseline. These receptors were taken from an adult who was a healthcare worker with PCR-confirmed SARS-CoV-2 infection or an uninfected control (not recorded which). The CDR3 runs from the conserved cysteine through the conserved F or W. Fields, in order: V gene, J gene, CDR3 length, D gene, clone size, CDR3 DNA, CDR3 protein. D genes are given only for firm matches. Clone size is shown for a subset of rows, as once, few, many or a class of expanded clone.

V gene: TRBV28; J gene: TRBJ2-7; CDR3 length: 14; D gene: TRBD2; clone size: few; CDR3 DNA: TGTGCCAGCAGACCGGGACTAGCTTTATACGAGCAGTACTTC; CDR3 protein: CASRPGLALYEQYF
V gene: TRBV6-2/TRBV6-3; J gene: TRBJ2-2; CDR3 length: 15; D gene: .; clone size: few; CDR3 DNA: TGTGCCAGCAGTTACTCGAGACAGCTCACCGGGGAGCTGTTTTTT; CDR3 protein: CASSYSRQLTGELFF
V gene: TRBV6-1; J gene: TRBJ1-5; CDR3 length: 15; D gene: TRBD1; clone size: few; CDR3 DNA: TGTGCCAGCAGTGAAGCGAGGGGGCGCGGTCAGCCCCAGCATTTT; CDR3 protein: CASSEARGRGQPQHF
V gene: TRBV11-2; J gene: TRBJ2-1; CDR3 length: 9; D gene: TRBD2; clone size: many; CDR3 DNA: TGTGCCGCCGGGACTAGAGTGTTCTTC; CDR3 protein: CAAGTRVFF
V gene: TRBV11-2; J gene: TRBJ2-7; CDR3 length: 17; D gene: TRBD1; clone size: many; CDR3 DNA: TGTGCCAGCAGCTTTATAAAAGGACAGGGTCGCCTTTACGAGCAGTACTTC; CDR3 protein: CASSFIKGQGRLYEQYF
V gene: TRBV28; J gene: TRBJ2-7; CDR3 length: 15; D gene: .; clone size: many; CDR3 DNA: TGTGCCAGCAGTTTGGTAGGGGCCCGAACCTACGAGCAGTACTTC; CDR3 protein: CASSLVGARTYEQYF
V gene: TRBV3-1; J gene: TRBJ2-7; CDR3 length: 14; D gene: .; clone size: many; CDR3 DNA: TGTGCCAGCAGCCAAGGGGACACGCGAAGCGAGCAGTACTTC; CDR3 protein: CASSQGDTRSEQYF
V gene: TRBV12-5; J gene: TRBJ2-7; CDR3 length: 13; D gene: .; clone size: many; CDR3 DNA: TGTGCTAGTGGTACGGGACCGCTATACGAGCAGTACTTC; CDR3 protein: CASGTGPLYEQYF
V gene: TRBV2; J gene: TRBJ2-7; CDR3 length: 12; D gene: .; clone size: .; CDR3 DNA: TGTACCAGCAATGGCAGGGACTACGAGCAGTACTTC; CDR3 protein: CTSNGRDYEQYF
V gene: TRBV15; J gene: TRBJ1-4; CDR3 length: 11; D gene: .; clone size: many; CDR3 DNA: TGTGCCACCGCAGAAGATGAAAAACTGTTTTTT; CDR3 protein: CATAEDEKLFF
V gene: TRBV24-1; J gene: TRBJ2-5; CDR3 length: 16; D gene: TRBD1; clone size: few; CDR3 DNA: TGTGCCACCAGTGATTGGGGGACAGGGGATCAGGAGACCCAGTACTTC; CDR3 protein: CATSDWGTGDQETQYF
V gene: TRBV19; J gene: TRBJ2-7; CDR3 length: 14; D gene: TRBD1; clone size: many; CDR3 DNA: TGTGCCAGTAAATCCGGGACAGGGAGGCACGAGCAGTACTTC; CDR3 protein: CASKSGTGRHEQYF
V gene: TRBV6-5; J gene: TRBJ2-1; CDR3 length: 15; D gene: TRBD2; clone size: .; CDR3 DNA: TGTGCCAGCAGTTACGACGGGAGGTCCTACAATGAGCAGTTCTTC; CDR3 protein: CASSYDGRSYNEQFF
V gene: TRBV21-1; J gene: TRBJ1-5; CDR3 length: 16; D gene: .; clone size: .; CDR3 DNA: TGTGCCAGCAGCAAAGGGGGACAGGGAAGCAATCAGCCCCAGCATTTT; CDR3 protein: CASSKGGQGSNQPQHF
V gene: TRBV29-1; J gene: TRBJ2-2; CDR3 length: 14; D gene: TRBD1; clone size: few; CDR3 DNA: TGCAGCGTACCGGGACAGGCCAACACCGGGGAGCTGTTTTTT; CDR3 protein: CSVPGQANTGELFF
V gene: TRBV5-1; J gene: TRBJ2-2; CDR3 length: 15; D gene: .; clone size: few; CDR3 DNA: TGCGCCAGCAGCTTGCTGCATTCTAACACCGGGGAGCTGTTTTTT; CDR3 protein: CASSLLHSNTGELFF
V gene: TRBV5-1; J gene: TRBJ1-4; CDR3 length: 13; D gene: .; clone size: .; CDR3 DNA: TGCGCCAGTACAGGAGGGGATAATGAAAAACTGTTTTTT; CDR3 protein: CASTGGDNEKLFF
V gene: TRBV19; J gene: TRBJ1-5; CDR3 length: 14; D gene: TRBD1; clone size: few; CDR3 DNA: TGTGCCAGTAGTATAGGCAGGGGGAATCAGTCCCAGCATTTT; CDR3 protein: CASSIGRGNQSQHF
V gene: TRBV30; J gene: TRBJ2-7; CDR3 length: 13; D gene: TRBD2; clone size: .; CDR3 DNA: TGTGCCTGGAGTGTACTTTTAGCGGGTGAGCAGTACTTC; CDR3 protein: CAWSVLLAGEQYF
V gene: TRBV3-1; J gene: TRBJ2-7; CDR3 length: 15; D gene: .; clone size: many; CDR3 DNA: TGTGCCAGCAGCCCCATTCCAGGGGATTCCTACGAGCAGTACTTC; CDR3 protein: CASSPIPGDSYEQYF
V gene: TRBV6-6; J gene: TRBJ1-2; CDR3 length: 13; D gene: .; clone size: .; CDR3 DNA: TGTGCCAGCAAGCAACTAGGCCCCACCGGCTACACCTTC; CDR3 protein: CASKQLGPTGYTF
V gene: TRBV7-9; J gene: TRBJ2-2; CDR3 length: 12; D gene: .; clone size: many; CDR3 DNA: TGTGCCAGCAGCTTAGGGGCCGGGGAGCTGTTTTTT; CDR3 protein: CASSLGAGELFF
V gene: TRBV11-1; J gene: TRBJ2-5; CDR3 length: 13; D gene: .; clone size: many; CDR3 DNA: TGTGCCAGCAGCTTCGCGACAGAAGAGACCCAGTACTTC; CDR3 protein: CASSFATEETQYF
V gene: TRBV7-2; J gene: TRBJ1-1; CDR3 length: 15; D gene: .; clone size: few; CDR3 DNA: TGTGCCAGCAGCTTTTCATCCGGGGCGAACACTGAAGCTTTCTTT; CDR3 protein: CASSFSSGANTEAFF
V gene: TRBV19; J gene: TRBJ2-7; CDR3 length: 14; D gene: TRBD1; clone size: many; CDR3 DNA: TGTGCCAGTAGTCGTGGGGACAGCTTCTACGAGCAGTACTTC; CDR3 protein: CASSRGDSFYEQYF
V gene: TRBV20-1; J gene: TRBJ2-5; CDR3 length: 13; D gene: .; clone size: many; CDR3 DNA: TGCAGTGCTAGACTTGGGGGCCAAGAGACCCAGTACTTC; CDR3 protein: CSARLGGQETQYF
V gene: TRBV5-1; J gene: TRBJ1-5; CDR3 length: 15; D gene: .; clone size: .; CDR3 DNA: TGCGCCCCTATCCGGGCAAGGGAAGGCAATCAGCCCCAGCATTTT; CDR3 protein: CAPIRAREGNQPQHF
V gene: TRBV7-7; J gene: TRBJ2-1; CDR3 length: 13; D gene: .; clone size: few; CDR3 DNA: TGTGCTAGCAGCCCCTCTATGCTGGATGAGCAGTTCTTC; CDR3 protein: CASSPSMLDEQFF
V gene: TRBV27; J gene: TRBJ2-5; CDR3 length: 14; D gene: .; clone size: .; CDR3 DNA: TGTGCCAGCAGTTTGGGCCTCCCGTCGGAGACCCAGTACTTC; CDR3 protein: CASSLGLPSETQYF
V gene: TRBV5-1; J gene: TRBJ2-3; CDR3 length: 13; D gene: TRBD1; clone size: few; CDR3 DNA: TGCGCCAGCAGCCCCGACAGGGCCTATACGCAGTATTTT; CDR3 protein: CASSPDRAYTQYF
V gene: TRBV5-1; J gene: TRBJ2-7; CDR3 length: 13; D gene: .; clone size: few; CDR3 DNA: TGCGCCAGCAGCTTGCGAGGTGCCTACGAGCAGTACTTC; CDR3 protein: CASSLRGAYEQYF
V gene: TRBV10-3; J gene: TRBJ1-1; CDR3 length: 13; D gene: .; clone size: many; CDR3 DNA: TGTGCCATCAGTGAAGACCCGAACACTGAAGCTTTCTTT; CDR3 protein: CAISEDPNTEAFF
V gene: TRBV24-1; J gene: TRBJ2-5; CDR3 length: 16; D gene: TRBD2; clone size: many; CDR3 DNA: TGTGCCACCAGTGATTTCGGGACTAGCGGTACAGAGACCCAGTACTTC; CDR3 protein: CATSDFGTSGTETQYF
V gene: TRBV7-3; J gene: TRBJ1-1; CDR3 length: 14; D gene: .; clone size: few; CDR3 DNA: TGTGCCAGCAGCCCTCTACCCGCGGGGACTGAAGCTTTCTTT; CDR3 protein: CASSPLPAGTEAFF
V gene: TRBV3-1; J gene: TRBJ2-1; CDR3 length: 16; D gene: TRBD2; clone size: .; CDR3 DNA: TGTGCCAGCAGCCTTGGGACTAGCGGAAACTACAATGAGCAGTTCTTC; CDR3 protein: CASSLGTSGNYNEQFF
V gene: TRBV3-1; J gene: TRBJ2-5; CDR3 length: 14; D gene: TRBD1; clone size: few; CDR3 DNA: TGTGCCAGCAGCCTCCGGACAGGGCCAGAGACCCAGTACTTC; CDR3 protein: CASSLRTGPETQYF
V gene: TRBV29-1; J gene: TRBJ2-5; CDR3 length: 12; D gene: .; clone size: .; CDR3 DNA: TGCAGCGTCGACGGACAGCAAGAGACCCAGTACTTC; CDR3 protein: CSVDGQQETQYF
V gene: TRBV27; J gene: TRBJ2-3; CDR3 length: 14; D gene: .; clone size: few; CDR3 DNA: TGTGCCAGCACCACTCCCGGGAGCACAGATACGCAGTATTTT; CDR3 protein: CASTTPGSTDTQYF
V gene: TRBV20-1; J gene: TRBJ2-2; CDR3 length: 13; D gene: TRBD2; clone size: few; CDR3 DNA: TGCAGTGCTAGTGGACTAGAGGTCGGGGAGCTGTTTTTT; CDR3 protein: CSASGLEVGELFF
V gene: TRBV29-1; J gene: TRBJ2-5; CDR3 length: 14; D gene: .; clone size: .; CDR3 DNA: TGCAGCGTTGAAGGTTCGACACCTGAAGGGACCCAGTACTTC; CDR3 protein: CSVEGSTPEGTQYF
V gene: TRBV27; J gene: TRBJ2-7; CDR3 length: 14; D gene: .; clone size: .; CDR3 DNA: TGTGCCAGCAATAAGGCTTCAGAAGGACGAGAGCAGTACTTC; CDR3 protein: CASNKASEGREQYF
V gene: TRBV27; J gene: TRBJ1-2; CDR3 length: 13; D gene: .; clone size: .; CDR3 DNA: TGTGCCAGCAGTTTGAGGGAGAACTATGGCTACACCTTC; CDR3 protein: CASSLRENYGYTF
V gene: TRBV12-3/TRBV12-4; J gene: TRBJ2-1; CDR3 length: 14; D gene: .; clone size: few; CDR3 DNA: TGTGCCAGCAGTTTAGAGTTAGGGTCGGTTGAGCAGTTCTTC; CDR3 protein: CASSLELGSVEQFF
V gene: TRBV10-2; J gene: TRBJ2-2; CDR3 length: 15; D gene: TRBD1; clone size: many; CDR3 DNA: TGCGCCAGCAGTGGGGGGACAGGGGTCCTAGGGGAGCTGTTTTTT; CDR3 protein: CASSGGTGVLGELFF
V gene: TRBV7-6; J gene: TRBJ2-7; CDR3 length: 15; D gene: TRBD2; clone size: .; CDR3 DNA: TGTGCCAGCAGCTTAAGAACGGGAGGGCAAGACGAGCAGTACTTC; CDR3 protein: CASSLRTGGQDEQYF
V gene: TRBV7-8; J gene: TRBJ2-7; CDR3 length: 16; D gene: TRBD1; clone size: many; CDR3 DNA: TGTGCCAGCAGCTTAGCGAGAGGGGGCTCGAGCTACGAGCAGTACTTC; CDR3 protein: CASSLARGGSSYEQYF
V gene: TRBV7-9; J gene: TRBJ1-4; CDR3 length: 15; D gene: .; clone size: .; CDR3 DNA: TGTGCCAGCAGCTTTAGGGGCCGGGGAAAGGAAAAACTGTTTTTT; CDR3 protein: CASSFRGRGKEKLFF
V gene: TRBV7-8; J gene: TRBJ2-5; CDR3 length: 17; D gene: TRBD2; clone size: many; CDR3 DNA: TGTGCCAGCAGCCCATCTATCGGGCGGGGGGCGGAAGAGACCCAGTACTTC; CDR3 protein: CASSPSIGRGAEETQYF
V gene: TRBV2; J gene: TRBJ1-6; CDR3 length: 17; D gene: TRBD1; clone size: .; CDR3 DNA: TGTGCCATATTCGCCGGGACAGGGTCAACTTATAATTCACCCCTCCACTTT; CDR3 protein: CAIFAGTGSTYNSPLHF
V gene: TRBV5-4; J gene: TRBJ1-1; CDR3 length: 13; D gene: .; clone size: .; CDR3 DNA: TGTGCCAGCAGCTTGCCACCGAACACTGAAGCTTTCTTT; CDR3 protein: CASSLPPNTEAFF
V gene: TRBV19; J gene: TRBJ2-1; CDR3 length: 15; D gene: TRBD2; clone size: few; CDR3 DNA: TGTGCCAGTAGTATAGTGTCGGGAGGGCACAATGAGCAGTTCTTC; CDR3 protein: CASSIVSGGHNEQFF
V gene: TRBV10-2; J gene: TRBJ1-5; CDR3 length: 12; D gene: TRBD1; clone size: many; CDR3 DNA: TGCGCCAGCACCCAGGGGGCCCAGCCCCAGCATTTT; CDR3 protein: CASTQGAQPQHF
V gene: TRBV12-3/TRBV12-4; J gene: TRBJ1-4; CDR3 length: 14; D gene: .; clone size: once; CDR3 DNA: TGTGCCAGCAGTTTCTCGACCGATAATGAAAAACTGTTTTTT; CDR3 protein: CASSFSTDNEKLFF
V gene: TRBV5-1; J gene: TRBJ1-5; CDR3 length: 14; D gene: TRBD1; clone size: .; CDR3 DNA: TGCGCCAGCAGCCCAGGACAGGGAATTCAGCCCCAGCATTTT; CDR3 protein: CASSPGQGIQPQHF